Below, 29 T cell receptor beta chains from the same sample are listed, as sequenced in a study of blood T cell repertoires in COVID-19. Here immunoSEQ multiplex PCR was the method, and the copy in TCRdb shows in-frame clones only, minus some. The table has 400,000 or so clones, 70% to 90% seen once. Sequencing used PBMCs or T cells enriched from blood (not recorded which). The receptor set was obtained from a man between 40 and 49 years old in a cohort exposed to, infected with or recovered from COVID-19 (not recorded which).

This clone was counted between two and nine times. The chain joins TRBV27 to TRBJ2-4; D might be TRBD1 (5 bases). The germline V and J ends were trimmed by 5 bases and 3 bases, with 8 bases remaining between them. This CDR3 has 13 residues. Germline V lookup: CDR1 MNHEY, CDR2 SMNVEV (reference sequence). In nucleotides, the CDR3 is TGTGCCAGCAGTCTGACAGTCAAAAACATTCAGTACTTC. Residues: CASSLTVKNIQYF.

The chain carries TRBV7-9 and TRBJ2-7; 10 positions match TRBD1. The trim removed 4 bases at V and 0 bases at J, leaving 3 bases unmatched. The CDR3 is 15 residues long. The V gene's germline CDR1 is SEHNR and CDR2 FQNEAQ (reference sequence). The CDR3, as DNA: TGTGCCAGCAGCTCGACAGGGGGCAGCTCCTACGAGCAGTACTTC. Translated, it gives CASSSTGGSSYEQYF.

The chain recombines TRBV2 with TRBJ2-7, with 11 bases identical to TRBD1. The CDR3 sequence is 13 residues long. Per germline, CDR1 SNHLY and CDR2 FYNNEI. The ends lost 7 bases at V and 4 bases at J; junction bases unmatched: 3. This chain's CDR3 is CASTGTGGYEQYF. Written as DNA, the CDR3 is TGTGCCAGCACCGGGACAGGGGGGTACGAGCAGTACTTC. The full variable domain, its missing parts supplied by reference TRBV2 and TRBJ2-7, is EPEVTQTPSHQVTQMGQEVILRCVPISNHLYFYWYRQILGQKVEFLVSFYNNEISEKSEIFDDQFSVERPDGSNFTLKIRSTKLEDSAMYFCASTGTGGYEQYFGPGTRLTVT.

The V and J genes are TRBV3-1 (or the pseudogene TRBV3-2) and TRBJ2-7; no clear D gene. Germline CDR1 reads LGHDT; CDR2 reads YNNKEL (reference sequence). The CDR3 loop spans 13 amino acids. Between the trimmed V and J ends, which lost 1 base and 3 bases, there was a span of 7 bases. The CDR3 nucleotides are TGTGCCAGCAGCCAAGTTCCCGGCTACGAGCAGTACTTC. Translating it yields CASSQVPGYEQYF.

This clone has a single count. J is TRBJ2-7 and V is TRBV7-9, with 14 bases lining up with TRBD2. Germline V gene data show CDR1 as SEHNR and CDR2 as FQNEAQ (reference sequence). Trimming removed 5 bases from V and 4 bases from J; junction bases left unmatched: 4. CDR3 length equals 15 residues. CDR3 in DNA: TGTGCCAGCAGCCCGGGACTAGCGGGAGATTACGAGCAGTACTTC. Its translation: CASSPGLAGDYEQYF. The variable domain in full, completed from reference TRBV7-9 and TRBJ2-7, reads DTGVSQNPRHKITKRGQNVTFRCDPISEHNRLYWYRQTLGQGPEFLTYFQNEAQLEKSRLLSDRFSAERPKGSFSTLEIQRTEQGDSAMYLCASSPGLAGDYEQYFGPGTRLTVT.

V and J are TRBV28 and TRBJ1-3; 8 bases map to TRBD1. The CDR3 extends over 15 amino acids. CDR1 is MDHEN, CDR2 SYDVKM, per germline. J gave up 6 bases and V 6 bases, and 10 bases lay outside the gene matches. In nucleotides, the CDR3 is TGTGCCAGCAGAGCAGACAGGGGAGGGAAAAACACCATATATTTT. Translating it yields CASRADRGGKNTIYF.

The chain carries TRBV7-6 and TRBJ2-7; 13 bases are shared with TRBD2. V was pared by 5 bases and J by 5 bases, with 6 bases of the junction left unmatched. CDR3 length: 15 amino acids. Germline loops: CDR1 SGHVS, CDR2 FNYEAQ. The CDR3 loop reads CASSTGLAGLDEQYF. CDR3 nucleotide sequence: TGTGCCAGCAGCACGGGACTAGCGGGACTCGACGAGCAGTACTTC.

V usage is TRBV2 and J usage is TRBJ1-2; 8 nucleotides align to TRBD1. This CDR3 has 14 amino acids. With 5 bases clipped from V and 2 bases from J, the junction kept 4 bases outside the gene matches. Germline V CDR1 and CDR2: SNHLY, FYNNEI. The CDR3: CASSTTGANYGYTF. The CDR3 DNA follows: TGTGCCAGCAGTACGACAGGGGCAAACTATGGCTACACCTTC.

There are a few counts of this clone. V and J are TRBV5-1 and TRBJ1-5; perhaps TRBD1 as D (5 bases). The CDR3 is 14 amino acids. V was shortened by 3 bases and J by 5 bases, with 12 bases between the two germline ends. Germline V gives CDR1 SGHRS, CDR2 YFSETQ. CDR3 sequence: CASSYRGGDQPQHF. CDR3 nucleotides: TGCGCCAGCAGCTATCGGGGCGGGGATCAGCCCCAGCATTTT.

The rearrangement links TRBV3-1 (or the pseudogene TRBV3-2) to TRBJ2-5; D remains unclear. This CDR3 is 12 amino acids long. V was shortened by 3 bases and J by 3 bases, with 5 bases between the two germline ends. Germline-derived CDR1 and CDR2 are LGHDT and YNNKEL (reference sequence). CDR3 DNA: TGTGCCAGCAGCCACTCGGAAGAGACCCAGTACTTC. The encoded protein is CASSHSEETQYF.

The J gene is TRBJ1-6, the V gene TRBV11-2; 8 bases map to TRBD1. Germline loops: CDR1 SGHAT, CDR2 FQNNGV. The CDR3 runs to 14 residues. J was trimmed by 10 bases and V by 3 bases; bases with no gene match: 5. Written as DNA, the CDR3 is TGTGCCAGCAGCTTCGGCAGGGGGCAATCACCCCTCCACTTT. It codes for CASSFGRGQSPLHF. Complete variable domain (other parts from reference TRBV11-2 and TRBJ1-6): EAGVAQSPRYKIIEKRQSVAFWCNPISGHATLYWYQQILGQGPKLLIQFQNNGVVDDSQLPKDRFSAERLKGVDSTLKIQPAKLEDSAVYLCASSFGRGQSPLHFGNGTRLTVT.

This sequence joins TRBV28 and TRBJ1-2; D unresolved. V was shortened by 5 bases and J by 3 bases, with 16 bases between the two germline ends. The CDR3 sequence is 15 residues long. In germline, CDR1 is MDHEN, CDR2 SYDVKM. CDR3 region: CASSPSGLGYYGYTF. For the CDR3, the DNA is TGTGCCAGCAGTCCCTCAGGACTCGGATACTATGGCTACACCTTC.

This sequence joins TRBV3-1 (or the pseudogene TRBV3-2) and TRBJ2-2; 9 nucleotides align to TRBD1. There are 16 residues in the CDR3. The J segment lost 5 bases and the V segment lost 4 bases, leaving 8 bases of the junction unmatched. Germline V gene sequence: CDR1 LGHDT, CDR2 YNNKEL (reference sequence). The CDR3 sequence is CASSPYGTGRTGELFF. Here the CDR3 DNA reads TGTGCCAGCAGCCCTTATGGGACAGGGAGAACCGGGGAGCTGTTTTTT.

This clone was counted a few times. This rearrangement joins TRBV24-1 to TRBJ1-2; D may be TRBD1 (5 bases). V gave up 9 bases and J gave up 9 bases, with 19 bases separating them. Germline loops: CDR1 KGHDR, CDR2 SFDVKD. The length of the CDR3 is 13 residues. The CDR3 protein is CATPDWGGCSYTF. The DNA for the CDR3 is TGTGCCACCCCCGATTGGGGGGGTTGCAGCTACACCTTC.

CDR3 in amino acids: CASSLSGLNEQFF. The CDR3 nucleotides read TGTGCCAGCAGCTTATCTGGCCTCAATGAGCAGTTCTTC. The J gene is TRBJ2-1, the V gene TRBV11-2; D is undetermined. The CDR3 has 13 amino acids. Germline CDR1 SGHAT, CDR2 FQNNGV. V lost 2 bases and J lost 6, with 8 bases in between.

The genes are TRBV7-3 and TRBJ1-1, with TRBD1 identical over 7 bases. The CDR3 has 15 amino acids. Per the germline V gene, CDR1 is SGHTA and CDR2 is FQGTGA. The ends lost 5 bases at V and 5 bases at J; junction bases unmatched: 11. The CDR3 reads CASSPDRASRTEAFF. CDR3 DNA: TGTGCCAGCAGCCCCGACAGGGCTTCAAGGACTGAAGCTTTCTTT.

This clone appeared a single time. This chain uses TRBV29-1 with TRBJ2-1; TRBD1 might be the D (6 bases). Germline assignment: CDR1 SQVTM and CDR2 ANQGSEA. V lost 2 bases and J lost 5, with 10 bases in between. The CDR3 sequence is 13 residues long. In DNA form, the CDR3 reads TGCAGCGTTGAAACGGACAGAAACAATGAGCAGTTCTTC. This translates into CSVETDRNNEQFF.

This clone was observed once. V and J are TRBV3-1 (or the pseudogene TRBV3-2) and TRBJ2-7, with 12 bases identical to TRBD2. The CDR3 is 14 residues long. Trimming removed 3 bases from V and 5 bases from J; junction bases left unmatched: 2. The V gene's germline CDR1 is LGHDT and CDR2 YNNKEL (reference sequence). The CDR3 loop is CASSQTSGSHEQYF. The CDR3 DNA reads TGTGCCAGCAGCCAGACTAGCGGGAGCCACGAGCAGTACTTC.

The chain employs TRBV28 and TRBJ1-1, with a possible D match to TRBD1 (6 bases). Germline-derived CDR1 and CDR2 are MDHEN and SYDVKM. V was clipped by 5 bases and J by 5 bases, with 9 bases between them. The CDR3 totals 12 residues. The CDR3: CASSTGLTEAFF. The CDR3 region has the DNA TGTGCCAGCAGTACAGGGTTGACTGAAGCTTTCTTT.

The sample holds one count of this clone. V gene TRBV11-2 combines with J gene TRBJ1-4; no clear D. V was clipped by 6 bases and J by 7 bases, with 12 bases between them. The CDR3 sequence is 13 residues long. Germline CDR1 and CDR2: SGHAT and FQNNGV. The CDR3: CASRGGSIEKLFF. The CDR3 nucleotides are TGTGCCAGCAGAGGAGGGTCGATTGAAAAACTGTTTTTT.

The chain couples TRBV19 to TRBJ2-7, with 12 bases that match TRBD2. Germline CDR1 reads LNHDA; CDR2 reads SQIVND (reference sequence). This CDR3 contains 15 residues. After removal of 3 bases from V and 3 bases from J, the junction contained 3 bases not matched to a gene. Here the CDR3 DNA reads TGTGCCAGTAGTATTCTAGCGGGGGGGAACTACGAGCAGTACTTC. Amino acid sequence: CASSILAGGNYEQYF.

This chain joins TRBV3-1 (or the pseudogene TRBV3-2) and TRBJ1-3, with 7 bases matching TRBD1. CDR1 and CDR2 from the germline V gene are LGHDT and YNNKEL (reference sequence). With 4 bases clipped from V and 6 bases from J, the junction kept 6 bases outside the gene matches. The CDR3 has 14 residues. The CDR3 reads CASSRMGQPNTIYF. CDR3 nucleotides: TGTGCCAGCAGCCGGATGGGACAGCCAAACACCATATATTTT.

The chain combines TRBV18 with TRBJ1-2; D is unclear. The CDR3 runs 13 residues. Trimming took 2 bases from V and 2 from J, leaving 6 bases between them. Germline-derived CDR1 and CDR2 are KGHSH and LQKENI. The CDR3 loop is CASSPGVNYGYTF. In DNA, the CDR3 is TGTGCCAGCTCACCAGGAGTCAACTATGGCTACACCTTC.

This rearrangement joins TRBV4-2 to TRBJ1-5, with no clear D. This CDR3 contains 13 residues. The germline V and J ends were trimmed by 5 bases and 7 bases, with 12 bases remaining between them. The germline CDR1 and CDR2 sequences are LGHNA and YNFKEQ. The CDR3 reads CASSIGQYQPQHF. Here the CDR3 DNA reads TGTGCCAGCAGCATTGGTCAGTACCAGCCCCAGCATTTT.

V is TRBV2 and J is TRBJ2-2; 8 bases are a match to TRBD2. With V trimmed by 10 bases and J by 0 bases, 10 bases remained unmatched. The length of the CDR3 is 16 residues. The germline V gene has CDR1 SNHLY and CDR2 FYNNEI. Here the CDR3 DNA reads TGTGCCATCGTGACTAGCGCAACCGCGAACACCGGGGAGCTGTTTTTT. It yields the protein CAIVTSATANTGELFF.

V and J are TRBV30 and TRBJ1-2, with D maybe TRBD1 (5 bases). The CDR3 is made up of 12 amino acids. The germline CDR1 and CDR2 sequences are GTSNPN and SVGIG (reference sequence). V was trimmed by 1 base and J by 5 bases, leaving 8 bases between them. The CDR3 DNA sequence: TGTGCCTGGAGTGCGACAGTTTATGGCTACACCTTC. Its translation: CAWSATVYGYTF.

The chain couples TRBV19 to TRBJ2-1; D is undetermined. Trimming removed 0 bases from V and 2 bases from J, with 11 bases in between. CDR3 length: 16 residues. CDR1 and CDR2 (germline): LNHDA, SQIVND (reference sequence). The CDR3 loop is CASSIDLSPTYNEQFF. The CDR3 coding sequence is TGTGCCAGTAGTATAGATCTATCACCTACCTACAATGAGCAGTTCTTC. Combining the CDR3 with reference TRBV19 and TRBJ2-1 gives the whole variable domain DGGITQSPKYLFRKEGQNVTLSCEQNLNHDAMYWYRQDPGQGLRLIYYSQIVNDFQKGDIAEGYSVSREKKESFPLTVTSAQKNPTAFYLCASSIDLSPTYNEQFFGPGTRLTVL.

In nucleotides, the CDR3 is TGTGCCAGCTCACCAGAGGGAGGGACTGAAGCTTTCTTT. Its protein product is CASSPEGGTEAFF. The V gene is TRBV18, the J gene TRBJ1-1, with unresolved D. The V end lost 2 bases, the J end lost 5 bases, and 9 bases lay between the germline ends. This CDR3 is built from 13 residues. CDR1 KGHSH and CDR2 LQKENI come from the germline V gene.

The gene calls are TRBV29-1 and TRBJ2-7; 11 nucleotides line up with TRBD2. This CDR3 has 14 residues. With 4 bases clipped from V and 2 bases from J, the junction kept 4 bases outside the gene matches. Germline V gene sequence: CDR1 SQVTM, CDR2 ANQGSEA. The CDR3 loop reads CSVVSSGRPYEQYF. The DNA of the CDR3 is TGCAGCGTTGTCTCTAGCGGGAGGCCCTACGAGCAGTACTTC.